The 10 T cell receptor beta chains reported below all come from one sample, sequenced in a study of blood T cells in healthy people across ages. Using a J-beta primer mix together with a sample-barcoded 5' primer, a second PCR was run for about 6 to 12 cycles. TCRdb itself ran the 5' RACE reads through MiXCR, one entry per CDR3 protein. The repertoire holds about 1.5 million distinct CDR3 sequences, with 35% to 45% as singletons. The sample was blood. Source of these receptors: a woman between 18 and 29 years old in good health.

This chain joins TRBV6-4 and TRBJ2-2; D remains ambiguous. With 4 bases removed from V and 4 bases from J, the gap between germline ends came to 10 bases. CDR1 MRHNA and CDR2 SNTAGT come from the germline V gene. The CDR3 runs to 14 residues. Here the CDR3 reads CASSAGVATGELFF. The DNA for the CDR3 is TGTGCCAGCAGTGCTGGGGTGGCCACCGGGGAGCTGTTTTTT.

The V and J genes are TRBV6-2 or TRBV6-3 and TRBJ2-2; no firm D call. This CDR3 is built from 13 residues. Germline V gives CDR1 MNHEY, CDR2 SVGEGT. V was cut by 2 bases and J by 7 bases, with 8 bases left in between. CDR3 DNA sequence: TGTGCCAGCAGTTACGAAGGGTACGGGGAGCTGTTTTTT. Its protein product is CASSYEGYGELFF.

This chain joins TRBV27 and TRBJ1-5; D is possibly TRBD1 (5 bases). With 3 bases removed from V and 6 bases from J, the gap between germline ends came to 15 bases. Germline CDR1 MNHEY, CDR2 SMNVEV (reference sequence). This CDR3 is 15 amino acids long. CDR3 sequence reads: CASSFVRDASQPQHF. In nucleotides, the CDR3 is TGTGCCAGCAGTTTTGTCAGGGACGCAAGTCAGCCCCAGCATTTT.

There are a few counts of this clonotype. The rearrangement uses TRBV18 and TRBJ2-4; D is unclear. Trimming removed 3 bases from V and 0 bases from J, with 12 bases in between. This CDR3 has 16 residues. CDR1 is KGHSH and CDR2 is LQKENI in the germline V gene. CDR3 sequence reads: CASSPPPGEAKNIQYF. CDR3 coding DNA: TGTGCCAGCTCACCGCCCCCCGGAGAAGCCAAAAACATTCAGTACTTC.

The V call is TRBV4-3, the J call TRBJ2-3; possibly TRBD2 for D (6 bases). Trimming pared 3 bases from V and 10 bases from J, leaving 14 bases between. The CDR3 has 13 amino acids. Germline V gene lookup returns CDR1 LGHNA and CDR2 YSLEER. The CDR3 region is CASSQERDSPQYF. CDR3 DNA sequence: TGCGCCAGCAGCCAGGAACGGGACTCACCGCAGTATTTT.

This clonotype has only one observation. The chain uses TRBV20-1 and TRBJ2-3, with D possibly matching TRBD1 (6 bases). Trimming removed 4 bases from V and 4 bases from J, with 15 bases in between. Germline-derived CDR1 and CDR2 are DFQATT and SNEGSKA (reference sequence). The CDR3 is 14 amino acids. The CDR3 region has the DNA TGCAGTGCTAAACGAACAGGGACCGCAGATACGCAGTATTTT. It yields the protein CSAKRTGTADTQYF.

The sample holds one count of this clonotype. The CDR3 nucleotides read TGCGCCAGCAGCACGGGACCTCGGGGCACTGAAGCTTTCTTT. Amino acid sequence: CASSTGPRGTEAFF. This sequence joins TRBV4-1 and TRBJ1-1; D perhaps matches TRBD1 (5 bases). This CDR3 has 14 amino acids. CDR1 MGHRA and CDR2 YSYEKL come from the germline V gene. The ends were cut back, 5 bases at V and 4 bases at J, with 14 bases in the middle.

This clonotype has more than one count but fewer than ten. The chain has TRBV11-3 and TRBJ2-3; D ambiguous. Trimming cost V 3 bases and J 2 bases, with 12 bases left between them. The CDR3 contains 15 residues. Germline values: CDR1 SGHNT, CDR2 YENEEA. CDR3 DNA sequence: TGTGCCAGCAGCTTCGTTCTCACTCCCACAGATACGCAGTATTTT. Translation: CASSFVLTPTDTQYF.

The rearrangement joins TRBV12-3 or TRBV12-4 to TRBJ1-1; D is uncertain. The CDR3 sequence is 14 residues long. V was shortened by 2 bases and J by 6 bases, with 13 bases between the two germline ends. CDR3 loop: CASSLMEGESEAFF. CDR3 nucleotides: TGTGCCAGCAGTTTAATGGAAGGCGAATCTGAAGCTTTCTTT.

The gene calls are TRBV28 and TRBJ2-5; 11 nucleotides agree with TRBD2. The V gene's germline CDR1 is MDHEN and CDR2 SYDVKM. The trim removed 4 bases at V and 11 bases at J, leaving 30 bases unmatched. The length of the CDR3 is 21 residues. CDR3 protein: CASSYLVSRVELAGDYNEQYF. The CDR3 DNA is TGTGCCAGCAGTTACTTAGTAAGCAGGGTGGAACTAGCGGGAGACTACAATGAGCAGTACTTC.